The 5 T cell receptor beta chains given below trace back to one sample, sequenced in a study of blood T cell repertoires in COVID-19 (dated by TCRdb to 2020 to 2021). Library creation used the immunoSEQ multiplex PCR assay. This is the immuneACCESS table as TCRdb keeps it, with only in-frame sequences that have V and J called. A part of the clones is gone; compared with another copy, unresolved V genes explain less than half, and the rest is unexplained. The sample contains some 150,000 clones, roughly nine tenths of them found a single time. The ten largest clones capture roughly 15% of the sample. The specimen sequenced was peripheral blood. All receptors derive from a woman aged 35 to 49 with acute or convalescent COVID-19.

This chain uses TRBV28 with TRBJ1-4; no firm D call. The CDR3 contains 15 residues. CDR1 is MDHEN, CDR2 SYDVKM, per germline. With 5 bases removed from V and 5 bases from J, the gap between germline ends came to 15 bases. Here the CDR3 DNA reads TGTGCCAGCAGTCCATTCGGTAGTTCGAATGAAAAACTGTTTTTT. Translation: CASSPFGSSNEKLFF.

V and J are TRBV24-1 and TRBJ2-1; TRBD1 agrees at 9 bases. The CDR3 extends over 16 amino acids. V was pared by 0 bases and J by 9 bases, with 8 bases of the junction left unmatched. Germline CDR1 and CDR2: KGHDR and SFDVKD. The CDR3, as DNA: TGTGCCACCAGTGATTTGGGGACAGGGCGGTGGGGTGAGCAGTTCTTC. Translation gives CATSDLGTGRWGEQFF.

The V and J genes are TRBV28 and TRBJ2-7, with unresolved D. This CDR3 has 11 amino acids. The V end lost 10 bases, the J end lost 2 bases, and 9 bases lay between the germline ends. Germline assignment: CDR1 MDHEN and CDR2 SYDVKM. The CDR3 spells CATEVPYEQYF. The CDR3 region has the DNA TGTGCCACCGAGGTCCCCTACGAGCAGTACTTC.

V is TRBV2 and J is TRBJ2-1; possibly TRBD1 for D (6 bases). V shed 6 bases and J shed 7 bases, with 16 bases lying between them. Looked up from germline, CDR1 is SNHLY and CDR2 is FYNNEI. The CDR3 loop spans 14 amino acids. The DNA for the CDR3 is TGTGCCAGCAGGGACACAGGGATCTCAAATGAGCAGTTCTTC. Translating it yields CASRDTGISNEQFF. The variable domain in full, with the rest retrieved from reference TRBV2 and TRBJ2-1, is EPEVTQTPSHQVTQMGQEVILRCVPISNHLYFYWYRQILGQKVEFLVSFYNNEISEKSEIFDDQFSVERPDGSNFTLKIRSTKLEDSAMYFCASRDTGISNEQFFGPGTRLTVL.

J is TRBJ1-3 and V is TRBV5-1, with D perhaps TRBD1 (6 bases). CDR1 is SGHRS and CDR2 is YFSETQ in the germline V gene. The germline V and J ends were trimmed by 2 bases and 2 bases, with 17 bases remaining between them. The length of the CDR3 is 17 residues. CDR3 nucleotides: TGCGCCAGCAGCTTAGTCTCACAGGGAGCTACTGGAAACACCATATATTTT. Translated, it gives CASSLVSQGATGNTIYF. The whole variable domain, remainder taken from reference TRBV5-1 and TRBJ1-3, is KAGVTQTPRYLIKTRGQQVTLSCSPISGHRSVSWYQQTPGQGLQFLFEYFSETQRNKGNFPGRFSGRQFSNSRSEMNVSTLELGDSALYLCASSLVSQGATGNTIYFGEGSWLTVV.